This TCR beta chain comes out of a study of blood T cell repertoires in COVID-19. Clones were sequenced by immunoSEQ multiplex PCR, and TCRdb holds only the in-frame ones, with some missing. The repertoire holds approximately 300,000 clones, more than 90% seen once, with almost 4% in the top ten. This clone has at least ten counts. Within 2 weeks of study entry, exposed participants had contacted a PCR-confirmed or clinician-diagnosed COVID-19 case. The V end lost 2 bases, the J end lost 4 bases, and 14 bases lay between the germline ends. Germline CDR1 SGHTA, CDR2 FQGNSA. The CDR3 length is 15 residues.

This chain connects TRBV7-2 to TRBJ1-1; D not resolved. The specimen was PBMCs or T cells enriched from blood (not recorded which). The source of this sequence is a woman between 25 and 40 years old who had been exposed to COVID-19. The CDR3 DNA follows: TGTGCCAGCAGCTTAATTCCCGGGGTGGGCACTGAAGCTTTCTTT. Translated, it gives CASSLIPGVGTEAFF.